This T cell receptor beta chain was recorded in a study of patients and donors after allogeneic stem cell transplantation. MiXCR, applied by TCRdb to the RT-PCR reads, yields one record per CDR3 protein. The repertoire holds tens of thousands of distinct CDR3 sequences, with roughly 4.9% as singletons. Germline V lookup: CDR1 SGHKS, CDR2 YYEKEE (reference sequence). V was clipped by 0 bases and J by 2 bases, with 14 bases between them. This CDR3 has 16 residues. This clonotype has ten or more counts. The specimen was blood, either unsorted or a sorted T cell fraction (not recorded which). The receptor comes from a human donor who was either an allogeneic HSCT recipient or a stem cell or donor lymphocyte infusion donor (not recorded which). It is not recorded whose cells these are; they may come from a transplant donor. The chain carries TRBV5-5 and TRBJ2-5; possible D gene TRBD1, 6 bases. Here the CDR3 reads CASSLGDQGSQETQYF. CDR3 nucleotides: TGTGCCAGCAGCTTGGGCGACCAGGGGTCTCAAGAGACCCAGTACTTC.